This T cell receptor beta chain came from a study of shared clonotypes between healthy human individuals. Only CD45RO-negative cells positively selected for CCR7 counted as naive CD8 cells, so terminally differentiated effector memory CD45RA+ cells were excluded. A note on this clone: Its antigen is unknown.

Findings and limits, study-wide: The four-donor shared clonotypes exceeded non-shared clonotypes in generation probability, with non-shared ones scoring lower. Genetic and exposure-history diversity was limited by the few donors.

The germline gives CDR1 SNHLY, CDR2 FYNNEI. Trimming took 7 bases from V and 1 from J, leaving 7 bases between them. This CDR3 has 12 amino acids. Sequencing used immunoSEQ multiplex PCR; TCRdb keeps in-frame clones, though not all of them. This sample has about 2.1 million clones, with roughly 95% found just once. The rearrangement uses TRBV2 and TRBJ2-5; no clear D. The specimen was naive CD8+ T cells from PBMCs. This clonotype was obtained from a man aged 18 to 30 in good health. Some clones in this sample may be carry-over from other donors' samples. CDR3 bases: TGTGCCAGCATAAGTTCCCAAGAGACCCAGTACTTC. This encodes CASISSQETQYF.